This is a list of T cell receptor beta chains from one sample in a study of cytomegalovirus exposure and HLA in healthy donors. Method: immunoSEQ multiplex PCR; TCRdb's copy keeps in-frame clones and lacks some. This sample has around 91,000 clones, with around nine tenths found just once. The sample consisted of PBMCs. These receptors were taken from a man aged 25-45 years in good health and CMV-seropositive. CDR3s include the opening cysteine and the closing phenylalanine or tryptophan. Clone size, where shown, is once, few, many, or a class for clones that have expanded.

clone size: NA; J gene: TRBJ2-1; V gene: TRBV18; CDR3 protein: CASSPPSGRHEQFF
clone size: NA; J gene: TRBJ2-2; V gene: TRBV27; CDR3 protein: CASSRLAVGTGELFF
clone size: NA; J gene: TRBJ2-7; V gene: TRBV5-1; CDR3 protein: CASSPSMSGEMQYF
clone size: NA; J gene: TRBJ2-5; V gene: TRBV19; CDR3 protein: CASSGGQGRKETQYF
clone size: NA; J gene: TRBJ1-2; V gene: TRBV27; CDR3 protein: CASSPKSWGQRLFYGYTF
clone size: NA; J gene: TRBJ2-7; V gene: TRBV28; CDR3 protein: CASTGLGLERYEQYF
clone size: NA; J gene: TRBJ1-5; V gene: TRBV4-2; CDR3 protein: CASSPWRGNQPQHF
clone size: NA; J gene: TRBJ2-3; V gene: TRBV18; CDR3 protein: CASSPLLGTGQRDTQYF
clone size: NA; J gene: TRBJ2-2; V gene: TRBV5-1; CDR3 protein: CASSIQGHTGELFF
clone size: once; J gene: TRBJ1-1; V gene: TRBV5-1; CDR3 protein: CASSTGGPNTEAFF
clone size: NA; J gene: TRBJ1-2; V gene: TRBV27; CDR3 protein: CASRPSGHRNYGYTF
clone size: NA; J gene: TRBJ2-3; V gene: TRBV9; CDR3 protein: CASSGLGAADTRYF
clone size: NA; J gene: TRBJ2-6; V gene: TRBV13; CDR3 protein: CASSLLTGVGANVLTF
clone size: NA; J gene: TRBJ2-5; V gene: TRBV4-1; CDR3 protein: CASSQDQLTSWGTQYF
clone size: NA; J gene: TRBJ2-7; V gene: TRBV28; CDR3 protein: CASSFAGGTYEQYF
clone size: NA; J gene: TRBJ2-1; V gene: TRBV5-1; CDR3 protein: CASSLSGTSAYNEQFF
clone size: NA; J gene: TRBJ2-7; V gene: TRBV27; CDR3 protein: CASSSQLASYEQYF
clone size: NA; J gene: TRBJ1-2; V gene: TRBV6-1; CDR3 protein: CASRVGTGSHGYTF
clone size: NA; J gene: TRBJ1-4; V gene: TRBV5-1; CDR3 protein: CASSSRTGGEKLFF
clone size: NA; J gene: TRBJ2-7; V gene: TRBV6-5; CDR3 protein: CASSYQGLGYEQYF
clone size: NA; J gene: TRBJ1-5; V gene: TRBV2; CDR3 protein: CASSRLTGVNQPQHF
clone size: few; J gene: TRBJ2-7; V gene: TRBV7-9; CDR3 protein: CSSTGGLDEQYF
clone size: NA; J gene: TRBJ2-7; V gene: TRBV5-1; CDR3 protein: CASRSGTGAVQVYEQYF
clone size: NA; J gene: TRBJ2-7; V gene: TRBV5-4; CDR3 protein: CASSSGAREQYF
clone size: once; J gene: TRBJ2-1; V gene: TRBV6-1; CDR3 protein: CASSERTNYNEQFF
clone size: NA; J gene: TRBJ2-7; V gene: TRBV19; CDR3 protein: CASSPRGRGLYEQYF
clone size: few; J gene: TRBJ2-7; V gene: TRBV6-6; CDR3 protein: CASSYPRTGGNYEQYF
clone size: few; J gene: TRBJ2-1; V gene: TRBV19; CDR3 protein: CASSMWGSSYNEQFF
clone size: NA; J gene: TRBJ2-2; V gene: TRBV6-1; CDR3 protein: CASSEQREFIGELFF
clone size: NA; J gene: TRBJ2-3; V gene: TRBV6-6; CDR3 protein: CASSPPTSGNVNTQYF
clone size: NA; J gene: TRBJ2-7; V gene: TRBV15; CDR3 protein: CATRETSGPTYEQYF
clone size: NA; J gene: TRBJ1-3; V gene: TRBV11-2; CDR3 protein: CASSLGSSGNTIYF
clone size: NA; J gene: TRBJ1-2; V gene: TRBV6-5; CDR3 protein: CASRTTGGSYGYTF
clone size: few; J gene: TRBJ1-1; V gene: TRBV6-1; CDR3 protein: CASSAGQGSDTEAFF
clone size: NA; J gene: TRBJ1-2; V gene: TRBV28; CDR3 protein: CASSPLQGLSYTF
clone size: NA; J gene: TRBJ1-6; V gene: TRBV25-1; CDR3 protein: CASSVYDSPLHF
clone size: NA; J gene: TRBJ1-2; V gene: TRBV6-1; CDR3 protein: CASSESATGQGVGGYTF
clone size: NA; J gene: TRBJ2-7; V gene: TRBV5-1; CDR3 protein: CASSSHYEQYF
clone size: NA; J gene: TRBJ1-4; V gene: TRBV7-9; CDR3 protein: CASSENSGNEKLFF
clone size: NA; J gene: TRBJ1-3; V gene: TRBV28; CDR3 protein: CASSTYRGKSGNTIYF
clone size: NA; J gene: TRBJ2-7; V gene: TRBV28; CDR3 protein: CASSTPLSYEQYF
clone size: NA; J gene: TRBJ1-5; V gene: TRBV27; CDR3 protein: CASSLSTGLSNQPQHF
clone size: NA; J gene: TRBJ2-1; V gene: TRBV19; CDR3 protein: CASSRLAGGRRGQFF
clone size: NA; J gene: TRBJ2-5; V gene: TRBV28; CDR3 protein: CASSTRDRGLHETQYF
clone size: NA; J gene: TRBJ1-1; V gene: TRBV19; CDR3 protein: CASSIVGADTEAFF
clone size: NA; J gene: TRBJ2-1; V gene: TRBV28; CDR3 protein: CASSQDSGQFF
clone size: NA; J gene: TRBJ2-2; V gene: TRBV10-2; CDR3 protein: CASDRDRAGELFF
clone size: NA; J gene: TRBJ2-7; V gene: TRBV27; CDR3 protein: CASSLTRQGRTYEQYF
clone size: NA; J gene: TRBJ2-2; V gene: TRBV4-1; CDR3 protein: CASSQGPFRTGAGELFF
clone size: NA; J gene: TRBJ2-4; V gene: TRBV2; CDR3 protein: CASSPIQGLAKNIQYF
clone size: NA; J gene: TRBJ2-1; V gene: TRBV12-5; CDR3 protein: CASGFGSVSYNEQFF
clone size: NA; J gene: TRBJ2-3; V gene: TRBV10-2; CDR3 protein: CASSESGGSADTQYF
clone size: NA; J gene: TRBJ2-5; V gene: TRBV9; CDR3 protein: CASSVQGGETQYF
clone size: NA; J gene: TRBJ2-7; V gene: TRBV5-1; CDR3 protein: CASSELRTGFSYEQYF
clone size: once; J gene: TRBJ2-1; V gene: TRBV7-9; CDR3 protein: CASSLHTSRRIASYNEQFF
clone size: NA; J gene: TRBJ1-5; V gene: TRBV6-4; CDR3 protein: CASRWDRQNQPQHF
clone size: NA; J gene: TRBJ2-2; V gene: TRBV28; CDR3 protein: CASSLLSRTVNTGELFF